This T cell receptor (beta chain) was sequenced in a study of early stage breast cancer tumors. Broader study findings: Compared with adjacent normal breast tissue, tumors showed approximately 2.5-fold greater T cell density and higher clonality. Most shared enriched TCRB sequences were commonly generated ones.

Each sample had two DNA replicates, approximately 0.49 ug blood or about 1.5 ug tissue. Assay: immunoSEQ multiplex PCR; the TCRdb copy retains only in-frame clones and omits some. The repertoire includes around 53,000 clones, 80% to 95% of them detected once, and about 5% sits in the top ten. With respect to this clone: Its matching antigen is unknown.

Material for sequencing was blood. The receptor's source is a person aged 70 to 85 with breast cancer.

The CDR3 protein is CASSREGETNIQYF. The CDR3 nucleotides read TGTGCCAGCAGCCGCGAGGGGGAAACAAACATTCAGTACTTC. The chain has TRBV7-9 and TRBJ2-4, with TRBD1 as a possible D gene (6 bases). Germline V gives CDR1 SEHNR, CDR2 FQNEAQ (reference sequence). Trimming removed 5 bases at V and 6 bases at J, with 14 bases between. The CDR3 runs to 14 residues.